This T cell receptor beta chain was sequenced for a study of blood T cells in healthy people across ages. Study in general: Template switching retrieved approximately one barcoded beta molecule for each two T cells. Study-wide results and caveats: PBMC samples, being unsorted, prevented any conclusive comparison of naive and antigen-experienced cells. Per-million-T-cell TCR beta diversity fell roughly linearly with age.

The authors ran a second PCR of about 7 to 11 cycles using a sample-barcoded 5' primer and a J-beta primer mix. Every molecule of cDNA carried a tag from a template-switch adaptor with 12 random nucleotides. TCRdb reanalysed the 5' RACE reads using MiXCR and keeps one entry per CDR3 protein. The sample carries 750,000 to 950,000 distinct CDR3 sequences, about 27% recorded once. The CDR3 spans 14 residues. CDR1 is SNHLY, CDR2 FYNNEI, per germline. Trimming stripped 8 bases from V and 0 bases from J, with 13 bases between. For this clonotype: As yet, its antigen is unknown.

Another study also made use of these data, one on T cells of mothers and their children.

This receptor was taken from a woman in her 40s in good health. The V call is TRBV2, the J call TRBJ1-1; D unclear. The sequenced material came from blood. CDR3 sequence: CASGGGTLNTEAFF. The CDR3, as DNA: TGTGCCAGCGGCGGAGGAACCCTGAACACTGAAGCTTTCTTT. Full variable domain (outside the CDR3, taken from reference TRBV2 and TRBJ1-1): EPEVTQTPSHQVTQMGQEVILRCVPISNHLYFYWYRQILGQKVEFLVSFYNNEISEKSEIFDDQFSVERPDGSNFTLKIRSTKLEDSAMYFCASGGGTLNTEAFFGQGTRLTVV.